What follows are 28 T cell receptor beta chains derived from one specimen sequenced in a study of T cell responses to AZD1222 COVID-19 vaccine. Data came from immunoSEQ multiplex PCR; TCRdb stores just in-frame clones and leaves some out. Of 130,000 or so clones in the sample, about 82% were seen once. Sequencing used peripheral blood, obtained on day 0 of AZD1222 vaccination. Receptors originate from an adult in good health.

Notes on this clone: Other DNA variants within this sample encode the same CDR3. The rearrangement links TRBV18 to TRBJ1-4; no clear D. The CDR3 contains 14 residues. Germline assignment: CDR1 KGHSH and CDR2 LQKENI. V dropped 2 bases and J dropped 8 bases, with 12 bases sitting between them. CDR3 coding DNA: TGTGCCAGCTCACCATTTAAAGGGTCGGAAAAACTGTTTTTT. The encoded protein is CASSPFKGSEKLFF.

J is TRBJ1-3 and V is TRBV5-5; no definite D call. Trimming shortened V by 2 bases and J by 0 bases, and 9 bases separated the two germline ends. The germline V gene encodes CDR1 SGHKS and CDR2 YYEKEE (reference sequence). The CDR3 is made up of 15 amino acids. The CDR3 loop is CASSFGTVSGNTIYF. The CDR3 DNA reads as TGTGCCAGCAGCTTTGGAACAGTCTCTGGAAACACCATATATTTT. Variable domain in full (rest from reference TRBV5-5 and TRBJ1-3): DAGVTQSPTHLIKTRGQQVTLRCSPISGHKSVSWYQQVLGQGPQFIFQYYEKEERGRGNFPDRFSARQFPNYSSELNVNALLLGDSALYLCASSFGTVSGNTIYFGEGSWLTVV.

J is TRBJ1-1 and V is TRBV9, with 12 bases matching TRBD1. V lost 3 bases and J lost 7; bases outside the gene matches: 7. CDR1 is SGDLS, CDR2 YYNGEE, per germline. The CDR3 length is 15 residues. The CDR3 region has the DNA TGTGCCAGCAGCGCTACCGGGACAGGGGGCGGTGAAGCTTTCTTT. Translated, it gives CASSATGTGGGEAFF.

This clone has just one count. The chain uses TRBV7-2 and TRBJ2-3; 7 positions match TRBD2. Germline V gene sequence: CDR1 SGHTA, CDR2 FQGNSA. V shed 1 base and J 8 bases; nucleotides not matched to a gene: 12. CDR3 length equals 16 residues. The CDR3, as DNA: TGTGCCAGCAGCTTAGTGGCTAGCGGCCCAACGGGTACGCAGTATTTT. This gives the protein CASSLVASGPTGTQYF.

This clone was detected only a few times. CDR3 protein: CASHRTVLSYEQYF. The CDR3 nucleotides are TGTGCCAGCCATCGGACAGTCCTCTCCTACGAGCAGTACTTC. This chain uses TRBV2 with TRBJ2-7; a weak D match, TRBD1 (6 bases). CDR3 length equals 14 residues. V lost 8 bases, J lost 0 bases, and 14 bases lay in between. The germline V gene has CDR1 SNHLY and CDR2 FYNNEI.

J is TRBJ1-2 and V is TRBV7-9, with TRBD1 matching 7 bases. CDR1 and CDR2 (germline): SEHNR, FQNEAQ (reference sequence). The CDR3 length is 19 residues. The junction had 21 bases not matched to a gene; V was cut back by 1 base and J by 7 bases. The CDR3 coding sequence is TGTGCCAGCAGCTTAGATTTGTTCCCGACAGGGCCTTTTAATTCTGGCTACACCTTC. It codes for CASSLDLFPTGPFNSGYTF.

This clone appeared a single time. The chain links TRBV19 to TRBJ1-1; D unresolved. Germline assignment: CDR1 LNHDA and CDR2 SQIVND (reference sequence). This CDR3 comprises 13 residues. Trimming cost V 6 bases and J 1 base, with 9 bases left between them. Written as DNA, the CDR3 is TGTGCCAGTAGCATTGGGAAGAACACTGAAGCTTTCTTT. Protein: CASSIGKNTEAFF.

This sequence joins TRBV5-1 and TRBJ2-7; the D is unclear. The CDR3 runs to 14 residues. Germline loops: CDR1 SGHRS, CDR2 YFSETQ. V shed 0 bases and J shed 3 bases, with 10 bases lying between them. CDR3: CASSLAAHNYEQYF. The CDR3 nucleotides read TGCGCCAGCAGCTTGGCCGCCCATAACTACGAGCAGTACTTC.

The chain recombines TRBV7-6 with TRBJ2-2, with 10 bases matching TRBD2. Germline CDR1 is SGHVS and CDR2 is FNYEAQ. CDR3 length equals 16 residues. V shed 3 bases, J shed 4 bases, and the junction held 5 bases outside the gene matches. The CDR3 nucleotides are TGTGCCAGCAGCTTGACTAGCGGGTTGTTCACCGGGGAGCTGTTTTTT. This gives the protein CASSLTSGLFTGELFF. The whole variable domain, remainder taken from reference TRBV7-6 and TRBJ2-2, is GAGVSQSPRYKVTKRGQDVALRCDPISGHVSLYWYRQALGQGPEFLTYFNYEAQQDKSGLPNDRFSAERPEGSISTLTIQRTEQRDSAMYRCASSLTSGLFTGELFFGEGSRLTVL.

The V call is TRBV5-6, the J call TRBJ1-3; a possible D gene is TRBD1 (5 bases). In germline, CDR1 is SGHDT, CDR2 YYEEEE. Trimming stripped 4 bases from V and 1 base from J, with 24 bases between. The CDR3 length is 19 residues. CDR3 protein: CASSVSGHTTDRSGNTIYF. DNA for the CDR3: TGTGCCAGCAGCGTCTCCGGACACACCACAGACCGTTCTGGAAACACCATATATTTT.

This clone appeared once. The chain recombines TRBV19 with TRBJ1-5, with a possible D match to TRBD1 (5 bases). The CDR3 has 15 amino acids. The germline V and J ends were trimmed by 0 bases and 2 bases, with 8 bases remaining between them. Germline V CDR1 and CDR2: LNHDA, SQIVND (reference sequence). The CDR3 is CASSIDREGNQPQHF. Written as DNA, the CDR3 is TGTGCCAGTAGTATAGACAGGGAAGGCAATCAGCCCCAGCATTTT.

J is TRBJ1-1 and V is TRBV7-2, with D uncertain. Germline V gene lookup returns CDR1 SGHTA and CDR2 FQGNSA. The CDR3 sequence is 14 residues long. With 5 bases removed from V and 1 base from J, the gap between germline ends came to 11 bases. CDR3 nucleotides: TGTGCCAGCAGCCAGTACAGTGGGAACACTGAAGCTTTCTTT. This codes for CASSQYSGNTEAFF.

The CDR3 here is CASNTGGTEAFF. CDR3 coding DNA: TGTGCCAGCAACACAGGGGGCACTGAAGCTTTCTTT. The chain is built from TRBV5-4 and TRBJ1-1; 8 bases map to TRBD1. This CDR3 contains 12 residues. Trimming removed 6 bases from V and 4 bases from J; junction bases left unmatched: 2. Germline CDR1 is SGHNT and CDR2 is YYREEE (reference sequence).

This clone was detected once. This chain links TRBV11-2 with TRBJ2-3; TRBD2 matches 9 bases. Germline values: CDR1 SGHAT, CDR2 FQNNGV. Unmatched junction bases numbered 5, after V lost 0 bases and J lost 1 base. CDR3 length: 17 residues. In nucleotides, the CDR3 is TGTGCCAGCAGCTTAGAGGGCGGGGGGGCCGGCACAGATACGCAGTATTTT. Translating gives CASSLEGGGAGTDTQYF.

The CDR3 region is CASSRTGGSNQPQHF. CDR3 DNA: TGTGCCAGCAGCCGAACAGGGGGTAGCAATCAGCCCCAGCATTTT. The chain carries TRBV3-1 (or the pseudogene TRBV3-2) and TRBJ1-5; TRBD1 agrees at 8 bases. The CDR3 covers 15 residues. In germline, CDR1 is LGHDT, CDR2 YNNKEL (reference sequence). V was clipped by 4 bases and J by 0 bases; unmatched bases: 2.

This clone was observed a few times. The chain carries TRBV7-9 and TRBJ2-5, with TRBD1 matching 11 bases. This CDR3 region has 15 residues. V dropped 5 bases and J dropped 4; count of bases not matched to a gene: 6. Germline V lookup: CDR1 SEHNR, CDR2 FQNEAQ (reference sequence). The CDR3 region is CASSAGQGVRETQYF. The CDR3, as DNA: TGTGCCAGCAGCGCGGGACAGGGGGTACGAGAGACCCAGTACTTC.

The DNA for the CDR3 is TGTGCCAGCGCAGCGTTTTCTACAGATACGCAGTATTTT. Translated: CASAAFSTDTQYF. The rearrangement joins TRBV6-5 to TRBJ2-3, with D unclear. Germline CDR1 is MNHEY and CDR2 is SVGAGI. This CDR3 region has 13 residues. V dropped 8 bases and J dropped 3 bases, with 12 bases sitting between them.

V usage is TRBV5-4 and J usage is TRBJ2-7; the D gene is possibly TRBD1 (6 bases). Germline V CDR1 and CDR2: SGHNT, YYREEE (reference sequence). V shed 5 bases and J shed 0 bases, with 12 bases lying between them. The length of the CDR3 is 14 residues. Here the CDR3 DNA reads TGTGCCAGCAGTAACAGGGCCAGCTCCTACGAGCAGTACTTC. This sequence encodes CASSNRASSYEQYF.

The chain joins TRBV12-3 or TRBV12-4 to TRBJ2-7; no definite D call. V gave up 4 bases and J gave up 0 bases, with 4 bases separating them. The CDR3 extends over 12 amino acids. CDR3 sequence reads: CASSWASYEQYF. The DNA of the CDR3 is TGTGCCAGCAGTTGGGCCTCCTACGAGCAGTACTTC.

The chain has TRBV7-2 and TRBJ1-1; D unclear. The germline V and J ends were trimmed by 5 bases and 4 bases, with 14 bases remaining between them. The CDR3 totals 14 residues. The germline gives CDR1 SGHTA, CDR2 FQGNSA. CDR3 nucleotide sequence: TGTGCCAGCAGCCAAACGGGTGGCCGCACTGAAGCTTTCTTT. Its protein is CASSQTGGRTEAFF.

This chain links TRBV19 with TRBJ2-2, with D perhaps TRBD1 (6 bases). CDR3 size: 13 residues. Germline CDR1 and CDR2: LNHDA and SQIVND (reference sequence). V lost 9 bases and J lost 2, with 10 bases in between. CDR3 DNA: TGTGCCAGCACACAGGGAAACACCGGGGAGCTGTTTTTT. Translating it yields CASTQGNTGELFF.

The chain combines TRBV5-6 with TRBJ1-5, with 12 bases identical to TRBD1. CDR1 and CDR2 from the germline V gene are SGHDT and YYEEEE. J was trimmed by 3 bases and V by 4 bases; bases with no gene match: 11. CDR3 length: 18 amino acids. The CDR3 DNA sequence: TGTGCCAGCAGCCCGGGACAGGGGGCGCAAAAGTTCAATCAGCCCCAGCATTTT. This gives the protein CASSPGQGAQKFNQPQHF.

V gene TRBV18 combines with J gene TRBJ1-4; no reliable D call. The CDR3 sequence is 15 residues long. Germline CDR1 and CDR2: KGHSH and LQKENI. Trimming pared 2 bases from V and 3 bases from J, leaving 10 bases between. CDR3 in DNA: TGTGCCAGCTCACCAGACACGGTCGCTAATGAAAAACTGTTTTTT. Protein sequence: CASSPDTVANEKLFF.

This clone showed up just a few times. The chain is built from TRBV19 and TRBJ1-5; 8 nucleotides line up with TRBD1. After removal of 7 bases from V and 3 bases from J, the junction contained 8 bases not matched to a gene. CDR1 and CDR2 from the germline V gene are LNHDA and SQIVND (reference sequence). CDR3 size: 15 residues. Here the CDR3 DNA reads TGTGCCAGTAAGGCGGGACAGGAGAACAATCAGCCCCAGCATTTT. This sequence encodes CASKAGQENNQPQHF.

The chain joins TRBV19 to TRBJ1-6; D is unresolved. Germline V gives CDR1 LNHDA, CDR2 SQIVND (reference sequence). The CDR3 is made up of 12 amino acids. Trimming removed 5 bases at V and 5 bases at J, with 4 bases between. The CDR3 nucleotides are TGTGCCAGTAGTGAGAATAATTCACCCCTCCACTTT. Translating gives CASSENNSPLHF.

The rearrangement links TRBV2 to TRBJ2-7; D might be TRBD1 (6 bases). This CDR3 has 14 residues. CDR1 and CDR2 from the germline V gene are SNHLY and FYNNEI. Trimming shortened V by 7 bases and J by 1 base, and 14 bases separated the two germline ends. CDR3 in DNA: TGTGCCAGCAACCCCAGGGGATCGTCCTACGAGCAGTACTTC. Its protein is CASNPRGSSYEQYF.

V gene TRBV6-5 combines with J gene TRBJ1-2; the D gene is possibly TRBD1 (5 bases). The ends were cut back, 6 bases at V and 4 bases at J, with 12 bases in the middle. The CDR3 is 13 residues long. Germline CDR1 and CDR2: MNHEY and SVGAGI. As DNA, the CDR3 is TGTGCCAGCAGGGTAGAGGGGACCTATGGCTACACCTTC. As protein: CASRVEGTYGYTF.

The CDR3 here is CASSQDPGNIQYF. The CDR3 DNA sequence: TGCGCCAGCAGCCAAGATCCAGGGAACATTCAGTACTTC. This sequence joins TRBV4-3 and TRBJ2-4; tentative D call: TRBD1 (5 bases). Per germline, CDR1 LGHNA and CDR2 YSLEER. CDR3 length: 13 amino acids. With 0 bases removed from V and 7 bases from J, the gap between germline ends came to 7 bases.